The sample holds one count of the clone carrying this TCR beta chain. This sample was taken from a study of long-term antiretroviral therapy in people with HIV. Study-wide background: There is a gap of about a decade between the earliest samples and the later 2015 immediate-ART recommendation.

The assay, immunoSEQ v3.0, was run at survey level. TCRdb's table, derived via immunoSEQ multiplex PCR, lists solely in-frame clones and lacks some. The sample holds 20,000 to 25,000 clones; about nine tenths are singletons and the top ten take approximately 9%. The CDR3 length is 12 residues. V dropped 8 bases and J dropped 7 bases, with 14 bases sitting between them. In germline, CDR1 is MNHEY, CDR2 SVGAGI. This receptor was obtained from a man between 18 and 35 years old with HIV. The chain combines TRBV6-5 with TRBJ1-1; TRBD1 is a possible D gene (5 bases). The input for sequencing was unsorted PBMCs, taken 0.2 years before starting antiretroviral therapy. CDR3 protein: CASGLEQDEAFF. The DNA of the CDR3 is TGTGCCAGCGGCCTAGAACAGGATGAAGCTTTCTTT.